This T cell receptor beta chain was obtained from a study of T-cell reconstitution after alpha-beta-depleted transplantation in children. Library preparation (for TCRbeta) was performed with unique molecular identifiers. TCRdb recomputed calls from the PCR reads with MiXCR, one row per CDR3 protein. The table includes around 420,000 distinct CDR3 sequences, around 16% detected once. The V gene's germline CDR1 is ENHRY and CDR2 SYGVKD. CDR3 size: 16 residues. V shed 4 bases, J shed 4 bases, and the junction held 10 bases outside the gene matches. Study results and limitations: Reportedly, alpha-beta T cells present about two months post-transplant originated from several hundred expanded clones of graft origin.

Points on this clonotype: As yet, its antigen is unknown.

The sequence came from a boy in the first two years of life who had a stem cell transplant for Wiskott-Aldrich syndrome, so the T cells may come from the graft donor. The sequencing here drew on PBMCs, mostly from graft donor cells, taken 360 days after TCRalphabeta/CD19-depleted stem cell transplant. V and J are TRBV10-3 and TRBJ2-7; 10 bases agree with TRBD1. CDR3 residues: CAISGSGTGAFYEQYF. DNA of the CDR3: TGTGCCATCAGTGGATCCGGGACAGGGGCTTTTTACGAGCAGTACTTC.